This TCR beta chain was retrieved from a study of shared clonotypes between healthy human individuals. Profiled with immunoSEQ multiplex PCR; TCRdb holds only in-frame clones, not every one. Here the sample spans roughly 1,600,000 clones, approximately 98.5% being singletons. The CDR3 runs to 15 residues. Trimming took 4 bases from V and 3 from J, leaving 16 bases between them. Germline loops: CDR1 MNHNS, CDR2 SASEGT. The sequence came from a man aged 30 to 45 in good health. J is TRBJ2-7 and V is TRBV6-1; D may be TRBD1 or TRBD2 (6 bases each). Sequencing was done on a sample of naive CD4+ T cells sorted from blood. Subset in this sample: CD45RA+ positively selected. The CDR3 nucleotides are TGTGCCAGCAGTGCTCGCGGGACAACCAACTACGAGCAGTACTTC. It yields the protein CASSARGTTNYEQYF.